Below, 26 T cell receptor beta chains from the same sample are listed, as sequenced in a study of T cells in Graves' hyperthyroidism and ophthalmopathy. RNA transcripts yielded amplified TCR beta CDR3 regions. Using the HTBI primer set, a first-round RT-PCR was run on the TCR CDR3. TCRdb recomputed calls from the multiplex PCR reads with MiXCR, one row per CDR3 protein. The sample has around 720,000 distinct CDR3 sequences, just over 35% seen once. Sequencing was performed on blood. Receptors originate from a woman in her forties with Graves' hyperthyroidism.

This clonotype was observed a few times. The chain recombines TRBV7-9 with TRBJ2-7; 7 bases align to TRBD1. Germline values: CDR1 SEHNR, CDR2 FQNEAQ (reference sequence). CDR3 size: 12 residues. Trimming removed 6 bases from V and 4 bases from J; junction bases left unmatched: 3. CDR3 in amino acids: CASRMGQYEQYF. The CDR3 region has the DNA TGTGCCAGCAGGATGGGACAGTACGAGCAGTACTTC.

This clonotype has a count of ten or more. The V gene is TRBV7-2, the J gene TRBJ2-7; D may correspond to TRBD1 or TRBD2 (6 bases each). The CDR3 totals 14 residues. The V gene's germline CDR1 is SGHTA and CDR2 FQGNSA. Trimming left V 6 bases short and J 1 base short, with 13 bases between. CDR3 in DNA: TGTGCCAGCAGGGGGGGCAGACAGTCCTACGAGCAGTACTTC. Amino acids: CASRGGRQSYEQYF.

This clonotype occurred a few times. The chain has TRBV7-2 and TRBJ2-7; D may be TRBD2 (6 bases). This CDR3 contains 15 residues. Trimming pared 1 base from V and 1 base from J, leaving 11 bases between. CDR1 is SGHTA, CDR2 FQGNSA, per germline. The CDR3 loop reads CASSLGYGGSYEQYF. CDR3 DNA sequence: TGTGCCAGCAGCTTAGGTTACGGGGGATCCTACGAGCAGTACTTC.

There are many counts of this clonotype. The CDR3: CSARAGQGGNQPQHF. In DNA, the CDR3 is TGCAGTGCTAGAGCAGGACAGGGAGGTAATCAGCCCCAGCATTTT. V usage is TRBV20-1 and J usage is TRBJ1-5; 8 bases map to TRBD1. This CDR3 region has 15 residues. With V trimmed by 1 base and J by 4 bases, 6 bases remained unmatched. In germline, CDR1 is DFQATT, CDR2 SNEGSKA (reference sequence).

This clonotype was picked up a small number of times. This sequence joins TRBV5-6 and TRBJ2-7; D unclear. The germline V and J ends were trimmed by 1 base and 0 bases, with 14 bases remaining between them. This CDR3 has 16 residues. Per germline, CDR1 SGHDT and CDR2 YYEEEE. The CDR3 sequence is CASSLPDRFFSYEQYF. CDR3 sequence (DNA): TGTGCCAGCAGCTTGCCGGACCGCTTCTTCTCCTACGAGCAGTACTTC. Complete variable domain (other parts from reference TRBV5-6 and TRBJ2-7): DAGVTQSPTHLIKTRGQQVTLRCSPKSGHDTVSWYQQALGQGPQFIFQYYEEEERQRGNFPDRFSGHQFPNYSSELNVNALLLGDSALYLCASSLPDRFFSYEQYFGPGTRLTVT.

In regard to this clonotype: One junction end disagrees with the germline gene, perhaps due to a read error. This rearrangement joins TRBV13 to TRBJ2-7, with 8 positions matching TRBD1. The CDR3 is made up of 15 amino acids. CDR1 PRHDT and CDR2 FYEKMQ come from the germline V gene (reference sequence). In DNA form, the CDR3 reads TGTGCCAGCGGCTTTCGAGACAGGGGCACCTACGAGCAGTACTTC. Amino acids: CASGFRDRGTYEQYF.

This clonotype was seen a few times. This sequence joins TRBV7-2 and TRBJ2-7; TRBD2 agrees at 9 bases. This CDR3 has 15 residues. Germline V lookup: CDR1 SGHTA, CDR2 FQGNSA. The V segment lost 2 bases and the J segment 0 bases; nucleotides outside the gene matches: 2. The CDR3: CASSLTSGPSYEQYF. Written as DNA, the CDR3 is TGTGCCAGCAGCTTAACTAGCGGGCCCTCCTACGAGCAGTACTTC.

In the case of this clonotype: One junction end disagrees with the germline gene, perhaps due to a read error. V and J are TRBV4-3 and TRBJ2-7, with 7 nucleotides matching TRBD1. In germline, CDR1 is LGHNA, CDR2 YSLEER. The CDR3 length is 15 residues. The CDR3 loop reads CASSQAVLVDRRISF. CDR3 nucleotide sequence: TGCGCCAGCAGCCAAGCTGTCCTGGTGGACAGGCGTATTTCCTTC.

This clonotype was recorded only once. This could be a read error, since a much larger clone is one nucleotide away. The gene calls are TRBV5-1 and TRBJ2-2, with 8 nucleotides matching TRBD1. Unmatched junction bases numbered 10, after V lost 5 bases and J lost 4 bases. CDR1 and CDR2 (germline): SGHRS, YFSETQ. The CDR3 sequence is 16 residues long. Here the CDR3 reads CASSEPQGAGTGELFF. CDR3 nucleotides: TGCGCCAGCAGTGAGCCGCAGGGGGCCGGCACCGGGGAGCTGTTTTTT.

The CDR3 here is CSVGPGQGSDTQYF. The CDR3 DNA follows: TGCAGCGTTGGGCCGGGACAGGGGTCGGATACGCAGTATTTT. The V gene is TRBV29-1, the J gene TRBJ2-3, with 10 bases identical to TRBD1. Germline lookup yields CDR1 SQVTM and CDR2 ANQGSEA. CDR3 length equals 14 residues. The junction had 7 bases not matched to a gene; V was cut back by 4 bases and J by 6 bases.

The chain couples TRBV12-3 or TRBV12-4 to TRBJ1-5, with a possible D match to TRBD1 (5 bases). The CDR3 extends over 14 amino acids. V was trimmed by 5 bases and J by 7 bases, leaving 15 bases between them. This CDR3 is CASSDSGHGQPQHF. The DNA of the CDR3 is TGTGCCAGCAGTGACTCCGGACATGGGCAGCCCCAGCATTTT.

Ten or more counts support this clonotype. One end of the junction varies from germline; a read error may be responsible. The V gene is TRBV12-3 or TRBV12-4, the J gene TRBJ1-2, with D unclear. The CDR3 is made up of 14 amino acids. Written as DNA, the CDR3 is TGTGCCAGCAGCTTAGGACCAGCTAACTATGGCTACACCTTC. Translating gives CASSLGPANYGYTF.

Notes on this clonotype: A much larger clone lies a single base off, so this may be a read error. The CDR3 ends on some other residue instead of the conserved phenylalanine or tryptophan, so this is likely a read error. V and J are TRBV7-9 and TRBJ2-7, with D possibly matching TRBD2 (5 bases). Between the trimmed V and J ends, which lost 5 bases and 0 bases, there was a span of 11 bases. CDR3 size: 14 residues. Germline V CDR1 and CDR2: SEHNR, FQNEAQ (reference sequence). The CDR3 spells CASSPGLGSYEQYL. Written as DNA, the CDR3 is TGTGCCAGCAGCCCTGGACTTGGCTCCTACGAGCAGTACCTC.

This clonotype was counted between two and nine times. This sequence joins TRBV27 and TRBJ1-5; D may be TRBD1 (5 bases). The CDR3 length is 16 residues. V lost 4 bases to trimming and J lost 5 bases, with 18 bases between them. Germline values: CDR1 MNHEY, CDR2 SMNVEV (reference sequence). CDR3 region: CASSSTESGRHQPQHF. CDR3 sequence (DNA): TGTGCCAGCAGTTCCACCGAATCGGGACGCCATCAGCCCCAGCATTTT.

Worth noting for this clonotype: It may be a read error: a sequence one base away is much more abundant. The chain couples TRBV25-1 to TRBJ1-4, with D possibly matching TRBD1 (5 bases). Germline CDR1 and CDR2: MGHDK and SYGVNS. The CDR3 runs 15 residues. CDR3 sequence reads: CASSSGDATNEKLLF. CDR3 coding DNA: TGTGCCAGCAGTTCGGGGGATGCAACTAATGAAAAACTGCTTTTT.

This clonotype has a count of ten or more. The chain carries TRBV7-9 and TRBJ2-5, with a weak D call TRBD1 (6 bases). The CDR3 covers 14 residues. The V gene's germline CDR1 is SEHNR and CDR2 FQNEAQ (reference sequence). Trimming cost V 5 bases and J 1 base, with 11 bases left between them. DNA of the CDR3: TGTGCCAGCAGCGCCGGACAGACCCAAGAGACCCAGTACTTC. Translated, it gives CASSAGQTQETQYF. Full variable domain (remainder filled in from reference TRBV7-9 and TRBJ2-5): DTGVSQNPRHKITKRGQNVTFRCDPISEHNRLYWYRQTLGQGPEFLTYFQNEAQLEKSRLLSDRFSAERPKGSFSTLEIQRTEQGDSAMYLCASSAGQTQETQYFGPGTRLLVL.

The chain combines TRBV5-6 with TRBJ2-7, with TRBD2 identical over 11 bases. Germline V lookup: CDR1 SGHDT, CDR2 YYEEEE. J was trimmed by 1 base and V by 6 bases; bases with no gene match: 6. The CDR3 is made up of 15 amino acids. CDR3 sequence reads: CASIRGLAESYEQYF. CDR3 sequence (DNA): TGTGCCAGCATCCGGGGACTAGCGGAGTCCTACGAGCAGTACTTC.

Here the CDR3 DNA reads TGCAGCGTTGGAGGGCTCAATGAGCAGTTCTTC. Amino acids: CSVGGLNEQFF. This rearrangement joins TRBV29-1 to TRBJ2-1; maybe TRBD2 (5 bases). The CDR3 length is 11 residues. Deletions cut 4 bases from V and 6 bases from J, with 7 bases between. From germline, CDR1 is SQVTM and CDR2 ANQGSEA.

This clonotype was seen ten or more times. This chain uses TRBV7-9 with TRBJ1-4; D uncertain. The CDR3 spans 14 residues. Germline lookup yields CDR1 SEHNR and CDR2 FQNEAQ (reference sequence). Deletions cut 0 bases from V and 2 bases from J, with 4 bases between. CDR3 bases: TGTGCCAGCAGCTTAGCGGTCACTAATGAAAAACTGTTTTTT. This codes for CASSLAVTNEKLFF.

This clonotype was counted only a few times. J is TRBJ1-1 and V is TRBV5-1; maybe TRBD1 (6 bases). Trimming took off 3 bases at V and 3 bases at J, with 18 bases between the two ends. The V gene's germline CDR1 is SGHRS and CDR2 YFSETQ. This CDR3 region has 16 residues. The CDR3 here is CASSWRGGSRDTEAFF. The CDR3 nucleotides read TGCGCCAGCAGCTGGCGAGGGGGATCAAGGGACACTGAAGCTTTCTTT.

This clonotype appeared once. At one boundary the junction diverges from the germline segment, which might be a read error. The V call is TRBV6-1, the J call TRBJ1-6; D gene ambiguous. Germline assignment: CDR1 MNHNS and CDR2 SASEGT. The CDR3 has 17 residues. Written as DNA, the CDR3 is TGTGTCAGCAGTTACTCCGTCCGAAACCAATATAATTCACCCCTCCACTTT. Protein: CVSSYSVRNQYNSPLHF.

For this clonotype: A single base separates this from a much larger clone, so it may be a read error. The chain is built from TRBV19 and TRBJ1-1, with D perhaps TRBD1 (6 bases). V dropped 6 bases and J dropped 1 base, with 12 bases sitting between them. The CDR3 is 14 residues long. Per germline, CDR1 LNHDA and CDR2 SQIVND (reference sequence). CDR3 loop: CASSPKGENTEAFF. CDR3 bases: TGTGCCAGTAGCCCGAAGGGGGAGAACACTGAAGCTTTCTTT.

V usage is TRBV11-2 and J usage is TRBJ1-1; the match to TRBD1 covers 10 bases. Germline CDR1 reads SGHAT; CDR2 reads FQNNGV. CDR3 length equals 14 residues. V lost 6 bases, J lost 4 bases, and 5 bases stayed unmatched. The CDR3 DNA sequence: TGTGCCAGCAGGGCGGACAGGGGGAGCACTGAAGCTTTCTTT. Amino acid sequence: CASRADRGSTEAFF. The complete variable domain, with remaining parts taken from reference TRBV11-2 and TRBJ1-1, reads EAGVAQSPRYKIIEKRQSVAFWCNPISGHATLYWYQQILGQGPKLLIQFQNNGVVDDSQLPKDRFSAERLKGVDSTLKIQPAKLEDSAVYLCASRADRGSTEAFFGQGTRLTVV.

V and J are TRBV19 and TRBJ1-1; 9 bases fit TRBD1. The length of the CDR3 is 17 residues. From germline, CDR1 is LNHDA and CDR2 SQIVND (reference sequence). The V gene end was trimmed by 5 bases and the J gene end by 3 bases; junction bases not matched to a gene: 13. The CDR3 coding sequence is TGTGCCAGTAGTGTTACCGGGACAGGGAAAAGGTACACTGAAGCTTTCTTT. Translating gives CASSVTGTGKRYTEAFF.

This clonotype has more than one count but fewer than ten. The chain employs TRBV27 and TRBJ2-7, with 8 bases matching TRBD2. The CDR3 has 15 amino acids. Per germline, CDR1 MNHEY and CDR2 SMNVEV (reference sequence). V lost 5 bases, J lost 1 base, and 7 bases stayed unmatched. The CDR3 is CASSLSGSWSYEQYF. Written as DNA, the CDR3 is TGTGCCAGCAGTCTGAGCGGGAGTTGGTCCTACGAGCAGTACTTC.

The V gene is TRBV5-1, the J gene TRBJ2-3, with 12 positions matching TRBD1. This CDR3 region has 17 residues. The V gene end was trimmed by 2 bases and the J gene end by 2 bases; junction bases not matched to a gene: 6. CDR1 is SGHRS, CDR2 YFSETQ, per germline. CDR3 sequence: CASSFGTGGLFTDTQYF. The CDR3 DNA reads TGCGCCAGCAGCTTTGGGACAGGGGGCTTGTTCACAGATACGCAGTATTTT.